This T cell receptor beta chain originates from a study of blood T cell repertoires in COVID-19. Study-wide background: Spain, Italy and the United States supplied samples that represented acute and convalescent COVID-19. Sources were T cells, B-cell-depleted T cells, or PBMCs; the material itself was cDNA or gDNA.

Authors' analysis steps: Amplifying reference gene primers gave estimates of nucleated cell counts. This table comes from immunoSEQ multiplex PCR, and its TCRdb copy is limited to in-frame clones, with some not included. That table furnishes V, J and clone size, whereas the DNA furnished D and trimming. The repertoire has under 130,000 clones, roughly nine tenths of them found once; the top ten carry about 4%. Specimen: peripheral blood. The clonotype comes from a woman aged 55-70 years with acute or convalescent COVID-19.

The CDR3 protein is CASNRGQGNQPQHF. The DNA for the CDR3 is TGTGCCAGCAATAGGGGTCAGGGAAATCAGCCCCAGCATTTT. The chain carries TRBV6-5 and TRBJ1-5; D might be TRBD1 (5 bases). V lost 7 bases and J lost 4, with 14 bases in between. CDR3 length: 14 residues. Germline V gene lookup returns CDR1 MNHEY and CDR2 SVGAGI.